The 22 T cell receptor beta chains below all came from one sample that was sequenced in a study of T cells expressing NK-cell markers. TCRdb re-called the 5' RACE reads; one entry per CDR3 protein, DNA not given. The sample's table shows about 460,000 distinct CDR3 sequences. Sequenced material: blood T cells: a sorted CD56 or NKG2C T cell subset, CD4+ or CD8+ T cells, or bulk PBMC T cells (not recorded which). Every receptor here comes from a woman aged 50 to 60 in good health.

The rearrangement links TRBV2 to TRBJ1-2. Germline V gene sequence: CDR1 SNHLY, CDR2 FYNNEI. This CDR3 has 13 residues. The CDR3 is CASSERFPYGYTF.

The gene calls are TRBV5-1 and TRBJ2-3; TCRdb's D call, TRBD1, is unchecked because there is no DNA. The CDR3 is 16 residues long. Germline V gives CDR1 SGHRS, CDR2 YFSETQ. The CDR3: CASRGGTASDTDTQYF.

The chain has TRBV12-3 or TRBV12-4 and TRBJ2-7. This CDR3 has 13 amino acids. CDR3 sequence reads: CASRSLGLIEQYF.

This chain's CDR3 is CASSDDRGAQDTQYF. The genes are TRBV2 and TRBJ2-3; the TRBD1 assignment by TCRdb is unverifiable without DNA. Germline V gives CDR1 SNHLY, CDR2 FYNNEI. The CDR3 loop spans 15 amino acids. Combining the CDR3 with reference TRBV2 and TRBJ2-3 gives the whole variable domain EPEVTQTPSHQVTQMGQEVILRCVPISNHLYFYWYRQILGQKVEFLVSFYNNEISEKSEIFDDQFSVERPDGSNFTLKIRSTKLEDSAMYFCASSDDRGAQDTQYFGPGTRLTVL.

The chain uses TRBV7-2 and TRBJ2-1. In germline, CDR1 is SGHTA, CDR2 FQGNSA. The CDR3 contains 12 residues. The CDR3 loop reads CASSPEYGEQFF.

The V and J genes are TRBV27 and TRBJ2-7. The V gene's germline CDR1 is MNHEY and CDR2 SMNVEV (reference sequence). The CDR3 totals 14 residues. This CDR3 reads CASSQWGRTYEQYF.

CDR3 loop: CASSSGPRGYTF. V is TRBV7-2 and J is TRBJ1-2. The CDR3 has 12 amino acids. Per germline, CDR1 SGHTA and CDR2 FQGNSA.

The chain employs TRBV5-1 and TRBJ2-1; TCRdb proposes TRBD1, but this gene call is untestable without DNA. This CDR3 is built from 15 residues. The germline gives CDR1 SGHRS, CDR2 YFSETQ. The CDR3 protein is CASSLVGTDYNEQFF.

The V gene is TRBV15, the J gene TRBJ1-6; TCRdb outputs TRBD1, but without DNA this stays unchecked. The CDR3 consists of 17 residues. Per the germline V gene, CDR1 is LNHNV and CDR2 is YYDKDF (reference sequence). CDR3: CATSRDPRTGRNSPLHF. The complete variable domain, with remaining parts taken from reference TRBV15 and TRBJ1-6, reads DAMVIQNPRYQVTQFGKPVTLSCSQTLNHNVMYWYQQKSSQAPKLLFHYYDKDFNNEADTPDNFQSRRPNTSFCFLDIRSPGLGDTAMYLCATSRDPRTGRNSPLHFGNGTRLTVT.

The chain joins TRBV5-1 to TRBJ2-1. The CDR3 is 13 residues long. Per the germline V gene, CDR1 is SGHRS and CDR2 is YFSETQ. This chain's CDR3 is CASSLAGVNEQFF.

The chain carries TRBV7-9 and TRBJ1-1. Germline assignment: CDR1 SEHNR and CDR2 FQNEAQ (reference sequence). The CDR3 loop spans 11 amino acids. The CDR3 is CASRYRDEAFF.

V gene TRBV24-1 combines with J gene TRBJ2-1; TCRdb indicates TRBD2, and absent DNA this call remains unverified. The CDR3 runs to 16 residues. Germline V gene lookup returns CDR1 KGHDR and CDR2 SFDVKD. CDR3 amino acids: CATSDSLAERVNEQFF.

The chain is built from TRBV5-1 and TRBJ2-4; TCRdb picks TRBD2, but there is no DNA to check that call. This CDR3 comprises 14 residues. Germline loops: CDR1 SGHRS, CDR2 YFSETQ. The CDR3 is CASRESGSQNIQYF.

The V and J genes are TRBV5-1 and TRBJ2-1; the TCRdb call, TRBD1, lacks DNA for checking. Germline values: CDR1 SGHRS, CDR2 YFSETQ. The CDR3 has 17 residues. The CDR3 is CASTPVRGGSQANEQFF.

The CDR3 spells CAIQSSGTQYF. The J gene is TRBJ2-5, the V gene TRBV2. Germline CDR1 SNHLY, CDR2 FYNNEI. This CDR3 comprises 11 residues.

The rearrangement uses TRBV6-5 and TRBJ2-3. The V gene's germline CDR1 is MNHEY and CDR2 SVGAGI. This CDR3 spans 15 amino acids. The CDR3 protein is CASSYSGASTDTQYF.

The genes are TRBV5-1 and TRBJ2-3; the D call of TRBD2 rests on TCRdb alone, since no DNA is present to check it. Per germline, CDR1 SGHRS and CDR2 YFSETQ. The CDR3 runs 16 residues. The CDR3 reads CASSLTSGSNTDTQYF.

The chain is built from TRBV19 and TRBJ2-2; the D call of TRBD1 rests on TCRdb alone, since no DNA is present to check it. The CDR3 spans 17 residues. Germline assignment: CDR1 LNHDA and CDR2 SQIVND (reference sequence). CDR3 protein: CASSFWAGTDNTGELFF.

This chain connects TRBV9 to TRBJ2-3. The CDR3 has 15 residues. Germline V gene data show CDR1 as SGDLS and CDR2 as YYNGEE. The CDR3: CASSVGLAPTDTQYF. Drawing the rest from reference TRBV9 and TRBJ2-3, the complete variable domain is DSGVTQTPKHLITATGQRVTLRCSPRSGDLSVYWYQQSLDQGLQFLIQYYNGEERAKGNILERFSAQQFPDLHSELNLSSLELGDSALYFCASSVGLAPTDTQYFGPGTRLTVL.

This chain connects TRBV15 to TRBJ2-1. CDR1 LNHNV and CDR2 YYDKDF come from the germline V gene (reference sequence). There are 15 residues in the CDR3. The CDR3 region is CATSSPKYQSNEQFF.

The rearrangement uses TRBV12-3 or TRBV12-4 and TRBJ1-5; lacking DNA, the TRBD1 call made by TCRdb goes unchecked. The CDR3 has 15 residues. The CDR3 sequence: CASKLGTGDNQPQHF.

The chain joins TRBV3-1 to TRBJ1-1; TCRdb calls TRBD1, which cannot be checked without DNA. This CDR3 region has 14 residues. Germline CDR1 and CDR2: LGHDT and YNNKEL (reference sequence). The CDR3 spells CASSHSRPRTEAFF.